Listed below are T cell receptor beta chains from one sample, sequenced in a study of blood T cells in healthy people across ages. MiXCR was run by TCRdb on the 5' RACE reads, yielding one entry per CDR3 protein. The sample holds more than 650,000 distinct CDR3 sequences, around 25% seen once. These data are also associated with another study on T cells of mothers and their children.

Sequenced input: blood. The origin of the receptors is a boy younger than 18 in good health. CDR3s include the opening cysteine and the closing phenylalanine or tryptophan. The D gene is left open where the match is weak. Clone size, where shown, is once, few, many, or a class for clones that have expanded.

TRBV5-5,13,few,.,TRBJ2-5,TGTGCCGGCAGCTTGCAGGATCAAGAGACCCAGTACTTC,CAGSLQDQETQYF
TRBV3-1,15,few,TRBD2,TRBJ2-5,TGTGCCAGCAGCCAAGTGGCGGGGGGGCTGAAGACCCAGTACTTC,CASSQVAGGLKTQYF
TRBV27,14,.,.,TRBJ1-2,TGTGCCAGCAGTTTAATGTTCGGGGGTGATGGCTACACCTTC,CASSLMFGGDGYTF
TRBV20-1,13,few,TRBD1,TRBJ1-2,TGCAGTGCTTCTCGCGACAGGGGCTCTGGCTACACCTTC,CSASRDRGSGYTF
TRBV11-2,15,.,.,TRBJ1-2,TGTGCCAGCAGCTTAGTCGGGCAGGGTGGGCCCGGCTACACCTTC,CASSLVGQGGPGYTF
TRBV29-1,13,few,TRBD1,TRBJ1-2,TGCAGCGTTGACGGGACAGGAAACTATGGCTACACCTTC,CSVDGTGNYGYTF
TRBV27,14,.,TRBD1,TRBJ2-3,TGTGCCAGCAGGGGAGGGACAGGGAAGTCTACGCAGTATTTT,CASRGGTGKSTQYF
TRBV30,11,few,.,TRBJ2-1,TGTGCCTGGAGTACGGTCGGTGAGCAGTTCTTC,CAWSTVGEQFF
TRBV24-1,13,.,.,TRBJ1-1,TGTGCCACCAGTGATTTGGAGAGGACTGAAGCTTTCTTT,CATSDLERTEAFF
TRBV7-8,15,.,.,TRBJ2-5,TGTGCCAGCAGCCAGTATGGAGACGGCCAAGAGACCCAGTACTTC,CASSQYGDGQETQYF
TRBV20-1,15,.,TRBD2,TRBJ2-5,TGCAGTGCTAGAGATGGCGGGAGGCTCCAAGAGACCCAGTACTTC,CSARDGGRLQETQYF
TRBV5-1,13,few,.,TRBJ1-1,TGCGCCAGCAGCACAGAAGCGAACACTGAAGCTTTCTTT,CASSTEANTEAFF
TRBV7-9,15,.,.,TRBJ2-5,TGTGCCAGCAGCCCTACGGGCGGGGATCAAGAGACCCAGTACTTC,CASSPTGGDQETQYF
TRBV2,13,few,.,TRBJ1-2,TGTGCCAGCAGTGAGGCCAGGGTCTATGGCTACACCTTC,CASSEARVYGYTF